What follows is one T cell receptor (beta chain) and its context. This table comes from immunoSEQ multiplex PCR, and its TCRdb copy is limited to in-frame clones, with some not included. Here the sample spans around 320,000 clones, 88% being singletons. Germline lookup yields CDR1 SNHLY and CDR2 FYNNEI. The CDR3 runs to 11 residues. V was pared by 6 bases and J by 3 bases, with 5 bases between. This record comes from a study of blood T cell repertoires in COVID-19. On the study more broadly: From T cells, B-cell-depleted T cells, or PBMCs came the material, which was cDNA or gDNA.

What was sequenced was peripheral blood. This sequence joins TRBV2 and TRBJ1-2; no definite D call. This TCR was sampled from a woman in her twenties or thirties who had recovered from COVID-19. The CDR3 sequence is CASREDYGYTF. CDR3 nucleotide sequence: TGTGCCAGCAGGGAGGACTATGGCTACACCTTC.